What follows are 17 T cell receptor beta chains derived from one specimen sequenced in a study of T cell responses to AZD1222 COVID-19 vaccine. Measured with immunoSEQ multiplex PCR; TCRdb has only the in-frame clones, and not every one. The sample holds 150,000 to 200,000 clones, just under 90% seen once. Sequenced here: peripheral blood, sampled on day 0 of AZD1222 vaccination. The origin of the receptors is an adult in good health.

V usage is TRBV3-1 (or the pseudogene TRBV3-2) and J usage is TRBJ2-7; 10 nucleotides match TRBD1. The CDR3 is 16 amino acids. Germline values: CDR1 LGHDT, CDR2 YNNKEL (reference sequence). V shed 1 base, J shed 7 bases, and the junction held 10 bases outside the gene matches. CDR3 DNA: TGTGCCAGCAGCCAAGGTTTCTCTGACAGGGGGCTTGAGCAGTACTTC. It codes for CASSQGFSDRGLEQYF.

The chain has TRBV7-9 and TRBJ2-2; 7 positions agree with TRBD2. CDR1 and CDR2 from the germline V gene are SEHNR and FQNEAQ (reference sequence). With 2 bases clipped from V and 4 bases from J, the junction kept 13 bases outside the gene matches. The CDR3 contains 18 residues. The CDR3 DNA reads TGTGCCAGCAGCTTACCCCTCGGGGGAGGGCCGGCCACCGGGGAGCTGTTTTTT. The encoded protein is CASSLPLGGGPATGELFF.

The chain has TRBV30 and TRBJ2-7, with 7 bases identical to TRBD1. This CDR3 region has 13 residues. Per germline, CDR1 GTSNPN and CDR2 SVGIG (reference sequence). CDR3 sequence (DNA): TGTGCTCAAACGACAGGGAGCTCCTACGAGCAGTACTTC. Translation: CAQTTGSSYEQYF.

This chain uses TRBV6-6 with TRBJ2-3; maybe TRBD2 (5 bases). Germline CDR1 is MNHNY and CDR2 is SVGAGI (reference sequence). This CDR3 contains 16 residues. The V end lost 0 bases, the J end lost 2 bases, and 12 bases lay between the germline ends. CDR3 bases: TGTGCCAGCAGTTACTCGCCGGGGAGATCCACAGATACGCAGTATTTT. It encodes CASSYSPGRSTDTQYF.

J is TRBJ1-1 and V is TRBV9, with 7 bases identical to TRBD1. CDR1 and CDR2 from the germline V gene are SGDLS and YYNGEE. The V gene end was trimmed by 3 bases and the J gene end by 4 bases; junction bases not matched to a gene: 0. The CDR3 is made up of 12 amino acids. The CDR3 spells CASSGDSTEAFF. The CDR3 DNA reads TGTGCCAGCAGCGGGGACAGCACTGAAGCTTTCTTT.

The CDR3, as DNA: TGTGCCAGCTCACCACGATTAGCGGGGGGCGTCGAGACCCAGTACTTC. Encoded protein: CASSPRLAGGVETQYF. The chain couples TRBV18 to TRBJ2-5; 10 bases line up with TRBD2. With V trimmed by 1 base and J by 5 bases, 7 bases remained unmatched. Germline-derived CDR1 and CDR2 are KGHSH and LQKENI. The CDR3 covers 16 residues.

The gene calls are TRBV7-6 and TRBJ1-6, with TRBD1 as a possible D gene (5 bases). V was cut by 2 bases and J by 13 bases, with 24 bases left in between. The germline CDR1 and CDR2 sequences are SGHVS and FNYEAQ. The CDR3 is made up of 17 amino acids. CDR3 DNA: TGTGCCAGCAGCTTAAACGTTAGGGGCCAAAAGGGATCCCCCCTCCACTTT. It specifies CASSLNVRGQKGSPLHF.

This chain joins TRBV28 and TRBJ1-2, with D perhaps matching TRBD1 (5 bases). V dropped 4 bases and J dropped 4 bases, with 16 bases sitting between them. There are 15 residues in the CDR3. Germline CDR1 is MDHEN and CDR2 is SYDVKM. The CDR3 here is CASSSAEGLFYGYTF. As DNA, the CDR3 is TGTGCCAGCAGTTCCGCAGAGGGACTGTTCTATGGCTACACCTTC.

The V and J genes are TRBV28 and TRBJ1-2; D is undetermined. The CDR3 runs to 14 residues. The V end lost 3 bases, the J end lost 5 bases, and 13 bases lay between the germline ends. The V gene's germline CDR1 is MDHEN and CDR2 SYDVKM. CDR3 protein: CASSFISSIYGYTF. Written as DNA, the CDR3 is TGTGCCAGCAGTTTTATCAGTTCAATTTATGGCTACACCTTC.

This sequence joins TRBV7-6 and TRBJ2-1; a weak D match, TRBD1 (6 bases). The V gene's germline CDR1 is SGHVS and CDR2 FNYEAQ. The germline V and J ends were trimmed by 2 bases and 2 bases, with 10 bases remaining between them. The CDR3 spans 15 residues. For the CDR3, the DNA is TGTGCCAGCAGCTTAAACCAGGGGACCTACAATGAGCAGTTCTTC. It translates to CASSLNQGTYNEQFF.

V usage is TRBV28 and J usage is TRBJ1-2; 7 bases are shared with TRBD1. V lost 6 bases and J lost 6; bases outside the gene matches: 10. CDR1 is MDHEN and CDR2 is SYDVKM in the germline V gene. The CDR3 is 14 amino acids. In DNA, the CDR3 is TGTGCCAGCAGCGAGACAGGGTTGGGGGATGGCTACACCTTC. Its protein is CASSETGLGDGYTF.

The chain carries TRBV10-3 and TRBJ1-4, with D hard to call. Germline-derived CDR1 and CDR2 are ENHRY and SYGVKD. V gave up 2 bases and J gave up 8 bases, with 12 bases separating them. The CDR3 consists of 14 residues. Here the CDR3 reads CAISEVSTGEKLFF. Here the CDR3 DNA reads TGTGCCATCAGTGAGGTTTCAACTGGGGAAAAACTGTTTTTT.

The chain uses TRBV28 and TRBJ2-5; D is perhaps TRBD1 (5 bases). Germline CDR1 and CDR2: MDHEN and SYDVKM. The CDR3 sequence is 14 residues long. The germline V and J ends were trimmed by 7 bases and 3 bases, with 15 bases remaining between them. CDR3 loop: CASNLMAREETQYF. The DNA for the CDR3 is TGTGCCAGCAATCTCATGGCCAGGGAAGAGACCCAGTACTTC. The complete variable domain, with remaining parts taken from reference TRBV28 and TRBJ2-5, reads DVKVTQSSRYLVKRTGEKVFLECVQDMDHENMFWYRQDPGLGLRLIYFSYDVKMKEKGDIPEGYSVSREKKERFSLILESASTNQTSMYLCASNLMAREETQYFGPGTRLLVL.

J is TRBJ2-3 and V is TRBV9; 7 bases align to TRBD2. The CDR3 loop spans 15 amino acids. Germline CDR1 reads SGDLS; CDR2 reads YYNGEE. The J segment lost 6 bases and the V segment lost 0 bases, leaving 7 bases of the junction unmatched. CDR3 nucleotides: TGTGCCAGCAGCGTAGGAAATGGACTAGGGGATACGCAGTATTTT. Encoded protein: CASSVGNGLGDTQYF.

This clone was seen ten or more times. The chain recombines TRBV19 with TRBJ1-2; tentatively, D is TRBD1 (6 bases). The CDR3 is 16 residues long. The germline V gene has CDR1 LNHDA and CDR2 SQIVND (reference sequence). The V and J ends lost 3 bases and 5 bases respectively, with 19 bases between them. This CDR3 is CASSMTLGASSYGYTF. The CDR3 region has the DNA TGTGCCAGTAGTATGACCTTGGGGGCTTCTTCATATGGCTACACCTTC.

The rearrangement links TRBV6-6 to TRBJ1-1; D is undetermined. The CDR3 is made up of 13 amino acids. The germline V gene has CDR1 MNHNY and CDR2 SVGAGI (reference sequence). V lost 2 bases to trimming and J lost 1 base, with 5 bases between them. The CDR3 sequence: CASSYSQNTEAFF. DNA of the CDR3: TGTGCCAGCAGTTACAGCCAGAACACTGAAGCTTTCTTT.

This clone was observed a few times. The rearrangement uses TRBV5-6 and TRBJ1-4; D remains ambiguous. V lost 4 bases, J lost 4 bases, and 11 bases lay in between. The CDR3 sequence is 14 residues long. The germline CDR1 and CDR2 sequences are SGHDT and YYEEEE. CDR3 DNA sequence: TGTGCCAGCAGCAGAAGGGATGGTAATGAAAAACTGTTTTTT. The encoded protein is CASSRRDGNEKLFF.